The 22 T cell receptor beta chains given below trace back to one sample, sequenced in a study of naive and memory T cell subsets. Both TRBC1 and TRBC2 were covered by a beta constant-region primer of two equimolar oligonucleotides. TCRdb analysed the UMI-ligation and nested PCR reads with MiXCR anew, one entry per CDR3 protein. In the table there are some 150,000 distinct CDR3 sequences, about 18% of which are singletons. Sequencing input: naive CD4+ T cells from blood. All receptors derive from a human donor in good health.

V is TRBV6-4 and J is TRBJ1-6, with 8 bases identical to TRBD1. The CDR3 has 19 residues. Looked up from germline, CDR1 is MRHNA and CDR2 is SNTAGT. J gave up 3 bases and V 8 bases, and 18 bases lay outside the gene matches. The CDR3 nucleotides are TGTGCCAGCCGCGGACAGGGAAGTTCAAGATCTCACTATAATTCACCCCTCCACTTT. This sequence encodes CASRGQGSSRSHYNSPLHF.

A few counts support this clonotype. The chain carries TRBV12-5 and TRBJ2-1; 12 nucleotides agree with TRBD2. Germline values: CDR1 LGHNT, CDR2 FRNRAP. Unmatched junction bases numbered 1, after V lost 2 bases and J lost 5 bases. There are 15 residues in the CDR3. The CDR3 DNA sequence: TGTGCTAGTGGTTTGCGACTAGCGGGGGACAATGAGCAGTTCTTC. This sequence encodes CASGLRLAGDNEQFF.

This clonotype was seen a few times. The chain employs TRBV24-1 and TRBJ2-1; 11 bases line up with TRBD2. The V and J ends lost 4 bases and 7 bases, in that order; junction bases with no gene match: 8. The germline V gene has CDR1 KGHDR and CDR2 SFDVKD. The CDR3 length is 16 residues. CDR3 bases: TGTGCCACCAGTGACCTTGCGGCTAGCGGGAGGAATGAGCAGTTCTTC. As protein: CATSDLAASGRNEQFF.

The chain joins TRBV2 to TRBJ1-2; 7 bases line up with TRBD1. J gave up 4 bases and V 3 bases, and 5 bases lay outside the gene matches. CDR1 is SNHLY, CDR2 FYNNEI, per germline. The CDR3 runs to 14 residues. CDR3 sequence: CASSEDRNVYGYTF. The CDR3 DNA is TGTGCCAGCAGTGAGGACAGGAACGTCTATGGCTACACCTTC.

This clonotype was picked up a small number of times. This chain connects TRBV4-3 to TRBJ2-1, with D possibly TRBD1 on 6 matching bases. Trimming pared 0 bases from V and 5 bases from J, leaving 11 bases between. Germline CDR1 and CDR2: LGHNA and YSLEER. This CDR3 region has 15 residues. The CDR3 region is CASSQEIYRDNEQFF. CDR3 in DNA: TGCGCCAGCAGCCAAGAAATATACAGGGACAATGAGCAGTTCTTC.

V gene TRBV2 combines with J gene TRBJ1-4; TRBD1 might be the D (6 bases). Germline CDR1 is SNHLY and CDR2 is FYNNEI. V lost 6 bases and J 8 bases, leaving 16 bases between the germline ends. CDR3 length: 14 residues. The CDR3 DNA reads TGTGCCAGCAGCGCCATGGGGGGCTCCGAAAAACTGTTTTTT. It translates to CASSAMGGSEKLFF.

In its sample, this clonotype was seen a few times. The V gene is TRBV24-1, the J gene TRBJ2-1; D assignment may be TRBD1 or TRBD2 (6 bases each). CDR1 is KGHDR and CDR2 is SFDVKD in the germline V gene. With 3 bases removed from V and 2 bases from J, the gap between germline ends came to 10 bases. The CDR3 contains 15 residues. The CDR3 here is CATSDPGATYNEQFF. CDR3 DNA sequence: TGTGCCACCAGTGATCCGGGGGCTACCTACAATGAGCAGTTCTTC.

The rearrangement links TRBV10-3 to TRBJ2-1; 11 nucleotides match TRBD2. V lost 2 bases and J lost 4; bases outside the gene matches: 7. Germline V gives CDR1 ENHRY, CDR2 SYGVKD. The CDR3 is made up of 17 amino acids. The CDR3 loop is CAISEPGLAELYNEQFF. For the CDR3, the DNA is TGTGCCATCAGTGAGCCGGGACTAGCGGAACTTTACAATGAGCAGTTCTTC.

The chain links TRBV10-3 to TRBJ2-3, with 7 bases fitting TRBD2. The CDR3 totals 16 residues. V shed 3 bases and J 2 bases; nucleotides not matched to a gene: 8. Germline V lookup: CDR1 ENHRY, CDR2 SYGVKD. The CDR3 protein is CAISDSASGHTDTQYF. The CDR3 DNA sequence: TGTGCCATCAGTGATTCCGCTAGCGGCCACACAGATACGCAGTATTTT.

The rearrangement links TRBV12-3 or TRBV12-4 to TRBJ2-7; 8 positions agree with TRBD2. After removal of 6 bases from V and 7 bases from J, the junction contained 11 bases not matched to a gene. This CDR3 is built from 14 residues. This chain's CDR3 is CASRASAGRGEQYF. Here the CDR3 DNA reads TGTGCCAGCAGAGCTTCGGCCGGGAGGGGAGAGCAGTACTTC.

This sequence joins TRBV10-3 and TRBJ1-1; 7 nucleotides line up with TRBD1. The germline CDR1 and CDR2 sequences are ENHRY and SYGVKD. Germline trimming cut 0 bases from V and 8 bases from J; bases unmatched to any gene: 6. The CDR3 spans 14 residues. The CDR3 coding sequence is TGTGCCATCAGTGAGTCGACAGGGATGGGGGAAGCTTTCTTT. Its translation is CAISESTGMGEAFF.

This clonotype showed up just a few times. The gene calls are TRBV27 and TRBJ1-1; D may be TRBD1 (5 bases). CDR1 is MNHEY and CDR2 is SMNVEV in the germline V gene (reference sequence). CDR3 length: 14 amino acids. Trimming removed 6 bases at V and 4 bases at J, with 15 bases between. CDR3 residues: CASSREGGTTEAFF. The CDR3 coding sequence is TGTGCCAGCAGCCGGGAGGGCGGGACCACTGAAGCTTTCTTT.

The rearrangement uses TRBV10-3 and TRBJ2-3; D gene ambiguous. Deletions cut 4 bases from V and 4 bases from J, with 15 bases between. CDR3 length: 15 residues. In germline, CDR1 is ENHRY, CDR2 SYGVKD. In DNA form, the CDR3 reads TGTGCCATCAGTGGGTCCCTAGAAAGTGCAGATACGCAGTATTTT. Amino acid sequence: CAISGSLESADTQYF.

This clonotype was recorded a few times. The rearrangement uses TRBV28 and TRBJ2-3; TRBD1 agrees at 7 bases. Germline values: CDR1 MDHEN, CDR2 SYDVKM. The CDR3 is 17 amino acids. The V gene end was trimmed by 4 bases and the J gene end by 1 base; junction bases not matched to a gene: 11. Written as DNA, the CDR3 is TGTGCCAGCAGTTCAGTGACAGGGATCTCTGGCACAGATACGCAGTATTTT. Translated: CASSSVTGISGTDTQYF. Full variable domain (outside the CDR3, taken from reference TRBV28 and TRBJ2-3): DVKVTQSSRYLVKRTGEKVFLECVQDMDHENMFWYRQDPGLGLRLIYFSYDVKMKEKGDIPEGYSVSREKKERFSLILESASTNQTSMYLCASSSVTGISGTDTQYFGPGTRLTVL.

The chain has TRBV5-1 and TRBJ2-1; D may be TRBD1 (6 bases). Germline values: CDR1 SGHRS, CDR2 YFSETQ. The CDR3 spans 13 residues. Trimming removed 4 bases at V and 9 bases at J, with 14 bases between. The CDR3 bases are TGCGCCAGCAGCACCCTACAGGGCGGTGAGCAGTTCTTC. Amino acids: CASSTLQGGEQFF.

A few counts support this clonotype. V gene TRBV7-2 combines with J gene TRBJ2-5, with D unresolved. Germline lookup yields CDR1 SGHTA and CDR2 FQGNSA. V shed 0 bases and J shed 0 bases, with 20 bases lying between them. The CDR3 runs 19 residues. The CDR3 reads CASSLAARPNPGNQETQYF. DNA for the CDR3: TGTGCCAGCAGCTTAGCGGCCCGGCCTAACCCGGGTAACCAAGAGACCCAGTACTTC.

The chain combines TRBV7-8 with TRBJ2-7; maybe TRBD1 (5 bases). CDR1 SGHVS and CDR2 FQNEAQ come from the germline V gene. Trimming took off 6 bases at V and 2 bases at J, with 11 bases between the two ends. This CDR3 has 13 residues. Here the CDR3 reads CASRFDSTYEQYF. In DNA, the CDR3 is TGTGCCAGCAGATTCGACAGTACCTACGAGCAGTACTTC.

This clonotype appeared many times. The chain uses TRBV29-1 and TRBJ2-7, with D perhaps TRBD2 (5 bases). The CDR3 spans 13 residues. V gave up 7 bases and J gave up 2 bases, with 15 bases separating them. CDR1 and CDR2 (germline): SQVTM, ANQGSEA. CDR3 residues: CSAGDLSPYEQYF. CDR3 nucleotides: TGCAGCGCCGGGGATCTGAGCCCCTACGAGCAGTACTTC.

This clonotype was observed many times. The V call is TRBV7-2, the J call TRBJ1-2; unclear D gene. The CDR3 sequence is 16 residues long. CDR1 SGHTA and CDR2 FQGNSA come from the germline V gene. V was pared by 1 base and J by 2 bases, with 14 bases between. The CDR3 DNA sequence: TGTGCCAGCAGCTTAGGAGGTGGACGGTCCAACTATGGCTACACCTTC. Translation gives CASSLGGGRSNYGYTF.

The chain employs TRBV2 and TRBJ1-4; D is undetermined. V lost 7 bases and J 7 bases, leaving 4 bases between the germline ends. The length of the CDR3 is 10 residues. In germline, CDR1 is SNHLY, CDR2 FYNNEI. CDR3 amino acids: CASMGEKLFF. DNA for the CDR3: TGTGCCAGCATGGGTGAAAAACTGTTTTTT.

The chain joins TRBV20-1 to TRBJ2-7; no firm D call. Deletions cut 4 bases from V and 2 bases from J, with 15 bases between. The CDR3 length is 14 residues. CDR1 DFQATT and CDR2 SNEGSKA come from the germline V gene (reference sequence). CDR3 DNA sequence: TGCAGTGCTATAGACACCATTCAAACCTACGAGCAGTACTTC. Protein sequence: CSAIDTIQTYEQYF.

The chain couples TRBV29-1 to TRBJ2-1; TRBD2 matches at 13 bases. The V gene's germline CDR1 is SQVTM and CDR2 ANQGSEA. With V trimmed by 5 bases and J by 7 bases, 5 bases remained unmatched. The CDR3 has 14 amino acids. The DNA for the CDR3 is TGCAGCGTTTACGGGACTAGCGGGATTAATGAGCAGTTCTTC. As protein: CSVYGTSGINEQFF.